This entry is about one T cell receptor (beta chain). What it recognizes is unknown. This CDR3 is built from 14 residues. Deletions cut 5 bases from V and 5 bases from J, with 13 bases between. Looked up from germline, CDR1 is PRHDT and CDR2 is FYEKMQ (reference sequence). Recipients received nonmyeloablative bone marrow transplants from related graft donors, with transient mixed chimerism. The data stem from a study of Tregs in tolerant kidney transplant recipients. Study results and limitations: Activated donor B cell expansion appeared to reveal the most relevant donor-specific TCRbeta repertoire.

Profiling relied on immunoSEQ multiplex PCR, and the TCRdb table lists in-frame clones only, not all of them. Of some 21,000 clones in the sample, roughly 80% are singletons; the top ten hold about 25%. This clonotype was sampled from a human patient who received a combined kidney and bone marrow transplant. Part of the T cell pool may stem from the graft donor. The chain recombines TRBV13 with TRBJ2-1, with D possibly being TRBD2 (7 bases). Material: CD8+ T cells from blood (PBMCs), obtained 6 months after the transplant. The DNA of the CDR3 is TGTGCCAGCAGCCCGGGGGGCAGGGACAATGAGCAGTTCTTC. It specifies CASSPGGRDNEQFF.